These 17 T cell receptor beta chains originate from one sample sequenced in a study of post-analysis software for immune sequencing data (dated by TCRdb to between 2015 and 2017). Findings and caveats that apply to the study as a whole: Patients showed significantly higher frequencies than controls for a handful of TRBV segments, among them TRBV5-6, TRBV5-1 and TRBV20-1.

The library came from PCR. Data came from an Illumina HiSeq 2500. Unique molecular identifiers were incorporated into TCR beta cDNA libraries to reduce PCR and sequencing biases. TCRdb ran its own pipeline on the public reads, namely fastp trimming at Q25 and MiXCR clone calling, and kept in-frame beta chains. Here each entry gathers all rows of one CDR3 protein and keeps the most common genes and DNA. In all, the sample holds roughly 580,000 distinct CDR3 sequences, and 44% of those were seen once. The top ten clones comprise more than 1.5% of the sample. No antigens are known for them. Input material: blood. These TCRs come from a girl between 5 and 17 years old with multiple sclerosis.

The chain is built from TRBV20-1 and TRBJ1-6; D ambiguous. Trimming took off 6 bases at V and 3 bases at J, with 12 bases between the two ends. This CDR3 has 14 amino acids. Germline CDR1 DFQATT, CDR2 SNEGSKA (reference sequence). In DNA, the CDR3 is TGCAGTGCGGGTCGCTCTGGCTATAATTCACCCCTCCACTTT. It yields the protein CSAGRSGYNSPLHF.

The chain links TRBV5-1 to TRBJ2-3; no definite D call. The CDR3 length is 14 residues. V gave up 4 bases and J gave up 1 base, with 10 bases separating them. CDR1 and CDR2 (germline): SGHRS, YFSETQ. The CDR3 sequence is CASSPILGTDTQYF. The CDR3 DNA reads TGCGCCAGCAGCCCCATCCTGGGCACAGATACGCAGTATTTT.

The rearrangement joins TRBV29-1 to TRBJ2-7; TRBD2 matches at 7 bases. The CDR3 has 13 residues. With 7 bases clipped from V and 2 bases from J, the junction kept 8 bases outside the gene matches. In germline, CDR1 is SQVTM, CDR2 ANQGSEA. The DNA of the CDR3 is TGCAGCGCATCTAGCGGCCGGACCTACGAGCAGTACTTC. This codes for CSASSGRTYEQYF.

This clonotype occurred a few times. This chain connects TRBV7-9 to TRBJ2-7; D uncertain. CDR3 size: 15 residues. The V end was cut by 2 bases, the J end by 2 bases, with 13 bases between. Germline assignment: CDR1 SEHNR and CDR2 FQNEAQ (reference sequence). The CDR3 sequence is CASSLPGRTPYEQYF. DNA of the CDR3: TGTGCCAGCAGCTTACCGGGTCGTACCCCCTACGAGCAGTACTTC.

The CDR3 loop is CASSVGAGDLRETQYF. Here the CDR3 DNA reads TGTGCCAGCAGCGTAGGTGCGGGGGACTTGAGGGAGACCCAGTACTTC. The rearrangement joins TRBV9 to TRBJ2-5; 7 nucleotides match TRBD2. This CDR3 has 16 amino acids. Germline V gives CDR1 SGDLS, CDR2 YYNGEE. Germline trimming cut 0 bases from V and 5 bases from J; bases unmatched to any gene: 10.

The chain employs TRBV7-9 and TRBJ1-1, with TRBD1 identical over 9 bases. Germline V lookup: CDR1 SEHNR, CDR2 FQNEAQ (reference sequence). The CDR3 contains 16 residues. V lost 3 bases, J lost 1 base, and 6 bases stayed unmatched. The CDR3, as DNA: TGTGCCAGCAGCTTCCCTCCGGGACAGGGGAACACTGAAGCTTTCTTT. Translated, it gives CASSFPPGQGNTEAFF.

This rearrangement joins TRBV20-1 to TRBJ2-7, with D uncertain. The CDR3 sequence is 15 residues long. V lost 0 bases and J lost 3, with 15 bases in between. The germline CDR1 and CDR2 sequences are DFQATT and SNEGSKA (reference sequence). CDR3 amino acids: CSARDHGYSGYEQYF. The CDR3 bases are TGCAGTGCTAGAGATCATGGGTACTCTGGCTACGAGCAGTACTTC.

This rearrangement joins TRBV7-2 to TRBJ2-3; D not resolved. The CDR3 is 16 residues long. Trimming left V 1 base short and J 2 bases short, with 13 bases between. Germline lookup yields CDR1 SGHTA and CDR2 FQGNSA. The CDR3 DNA reads TGTGCCAGCAGCTTAGGCCCTCAGAGATCCACAGATACGCAGTATTTT. As protein: CASSLGPQRSTDTQYF.

The rearrangement links TRBV5-1 to TRBJ2-1; 7 bases line up with TRBD2. The CDR3 loop spans 15 amino acids. V lost 0 bases and J lost 7; bases outside the gene matches: 7. Germline V gene data show CDR1 as SGHRS and CDR2 as YFSETQ. The CDR3 bases are TGCGCCAGCAGCTTGGGAGCGGGGCCCGGGAATGAGCAGTTCTTC. This sequence encodes CASSLGAGPGNEQFF. Looking up the rest from reference TRBV5-1 and TRBJ2-1 gives the full variable domain: KAGVTQTPRYLIKTRGQQVTLSCSPISGHRSVSWYQQTPGQGLQFLFEYFSETQRNKGNFPGRFSGRQFSNSRSEMNVSTLELGDSALYLCASSLGAGPGNEQFFGPGTRLTVL.

The V and J genes are TRBV12-3 or TRBV12-4 and TRBJ2-7, with D unresolved. The germline V and J ends were trimmed by 4 bases and 5 bases, with 15 bases remaining between them. This CDR3 comprises 14 residues. The CDR3 nucleotides are TGTGCCAGCAGTTCTCGAAAGGGTGTCCACGAGCAGTACTTC. Amino acids: CASSSRKGVHEQYF.

V usage is TRBV6-5 and J usage is TRBJ2-1; D could derive from TRBD1 or TRBD2 (5 bases each). Germline V lookup: CDR1 MNHEY, CDR2 SVGAGI. With 2 bases removed from V and 6 bases from J, the gap between germline ends came to 20 bases. CDR3 length: 17 residues. CDR3 DNA: TGTGCCAGCAGTTACGTGGCTTCGGGACCCCCAGGCAATGAGCAGTTCTTC. It codes for CASSYVASGPPGNEQFF.

This chain joins TRBV20-1 and TRBJ2-7; perhaps TRBD2 as D (6 bases). The V and J ends lost 5 bases and 1 base respectively, with 12 bases between them. The germline V gene has CDR1 DFQATT and CDR2 SNEGSKA (reference sequence). The CDR3 is made up of 13 amino acids. The CDR3, as DNA: TGCAGTGCTTTTCGGGGGAAATCCTACGAGCAGTACTTC. It translates to CSAFRGKSYEQYF.

In DNA form, the CDR3 reads TGTGCCAGCAGTTTAGACAGGAGTACGTTCTATGGCTACACCTTC. Its protein is CASSLDRSTFYGYTF. The genes are TRBV27 and TRBJ1-2; perhaps TRBD1 as D (6 bases). The germline V gene has CDR1 MNHEY and CDR2 SMNVEV (reference sequence). CDR3 length: 15 residues. The V end was cut by 2 bases, the J end by 4 bases, with 14 bases between.

This chain links TRBV12-3 or TRBV12-4 with TRBJ1-2, with 8 bases lining up with TRBD1. There are 14 residues in the CDR3. V dropped 7 bases and J dropped 3; count of bases not matched to a gene: 7. In DNA, the CDR3 is TGTGCCAGCACCGACAGGGGTTCCTACTATGGCTACACCTTC. Translation: CASTDRGSYYGYTF.

This chain uses TRBV9 with TRBJ1-6; possibly TRBD1 for D (6 bases). This CDR3 is 16 amino acids long. The germline V gene has CDR1 SGDLS and CDR2 YYNGEE. The V end was cut by 7 bases, the J end by 0 bases, with 14 bases between. The DNA for the CDR3 is TGTGCCAGCGCCCCCGGACAGAGCTCCTATAATTCACCCCTCCACTTT. The encoded protein is CASAPGQSSYNSPLHF.

This clonotype has a single count. The V and J genes are TRBV6-5 and TRBJ2-5; tentative D call: TRBD1 (5 bases). Trimming left V 5 bases short and J 3 bases short, with 16 bases between. Germline-derived CDR1 and CDR2 are MNHEY and SVGAGI. CDR3 size: 15 residues. CDR3 nucleotides: TGTGCCAGCAGTGTCCGAACTCAGGGAAAAGAGACCCAGTACTTC. Residues: CASSVRTQGKETQYF.

CDR3 sequence: CSAVSATGLSYEQYF. The CDR3 DNA reads as TGCAGCGCCGTGAGTGCGACAGGCCTCTCCTACGAGCAGTACTTC. This chain links TRBV29-1 with TRBJ2-7; maybe TRBD1 (6 bases). The germline gives CDR1 SQVTM, CDR2 ANQGSEA. The CDR3 runs 15 residues. With 7 bases removed from V and 0 bases from J, the gap between germline ends came to 19 bases.